The T cell receptor beta chain under discussion was sequenced for a study of CD8 T cells in ankylosing spondylitis. Each TCR beta library was made by quantitative 5'-RACE that incorporated molecular barcodes. TCRdb passed the 5' RACE reads through MiXCR, listing each CDR3 protein once. There are approximately 240,000 distinct CDR3 sequences in the sample; 24% occur only once, and roughly 0.6% lies in the top ten. This CDR3 comprises 14 residues. CDR1 SNHLY and CDR2 FYNNEI come from the germline V gene. Unmatched junction bases numbered 4, after V lost 6 bases and J lost 6 bases. Notes on this clonotype: Its antigen is not identified.

Regarding the study as a whole: Blood from ankylosing spondylitis patients appeared to carry a characteristic roughly eight-variant TCR beta motif.

The sample was blood, either unsorted or a sorted T cell fraction (not recorded which). The receptor was derived from a male donor with ankylosing spondylitis or in good health (not recorded which). The rearrangement links TRBV2 to TRBJ2-1; 11 bases agree with TRBD2. The CDR3 nucleotides are TGTGCCAGCAGCAGACTAGCGGGGTCCAATGAGCAGTTCTTC. Translated, it gives CASSRLAGSNEQFF.